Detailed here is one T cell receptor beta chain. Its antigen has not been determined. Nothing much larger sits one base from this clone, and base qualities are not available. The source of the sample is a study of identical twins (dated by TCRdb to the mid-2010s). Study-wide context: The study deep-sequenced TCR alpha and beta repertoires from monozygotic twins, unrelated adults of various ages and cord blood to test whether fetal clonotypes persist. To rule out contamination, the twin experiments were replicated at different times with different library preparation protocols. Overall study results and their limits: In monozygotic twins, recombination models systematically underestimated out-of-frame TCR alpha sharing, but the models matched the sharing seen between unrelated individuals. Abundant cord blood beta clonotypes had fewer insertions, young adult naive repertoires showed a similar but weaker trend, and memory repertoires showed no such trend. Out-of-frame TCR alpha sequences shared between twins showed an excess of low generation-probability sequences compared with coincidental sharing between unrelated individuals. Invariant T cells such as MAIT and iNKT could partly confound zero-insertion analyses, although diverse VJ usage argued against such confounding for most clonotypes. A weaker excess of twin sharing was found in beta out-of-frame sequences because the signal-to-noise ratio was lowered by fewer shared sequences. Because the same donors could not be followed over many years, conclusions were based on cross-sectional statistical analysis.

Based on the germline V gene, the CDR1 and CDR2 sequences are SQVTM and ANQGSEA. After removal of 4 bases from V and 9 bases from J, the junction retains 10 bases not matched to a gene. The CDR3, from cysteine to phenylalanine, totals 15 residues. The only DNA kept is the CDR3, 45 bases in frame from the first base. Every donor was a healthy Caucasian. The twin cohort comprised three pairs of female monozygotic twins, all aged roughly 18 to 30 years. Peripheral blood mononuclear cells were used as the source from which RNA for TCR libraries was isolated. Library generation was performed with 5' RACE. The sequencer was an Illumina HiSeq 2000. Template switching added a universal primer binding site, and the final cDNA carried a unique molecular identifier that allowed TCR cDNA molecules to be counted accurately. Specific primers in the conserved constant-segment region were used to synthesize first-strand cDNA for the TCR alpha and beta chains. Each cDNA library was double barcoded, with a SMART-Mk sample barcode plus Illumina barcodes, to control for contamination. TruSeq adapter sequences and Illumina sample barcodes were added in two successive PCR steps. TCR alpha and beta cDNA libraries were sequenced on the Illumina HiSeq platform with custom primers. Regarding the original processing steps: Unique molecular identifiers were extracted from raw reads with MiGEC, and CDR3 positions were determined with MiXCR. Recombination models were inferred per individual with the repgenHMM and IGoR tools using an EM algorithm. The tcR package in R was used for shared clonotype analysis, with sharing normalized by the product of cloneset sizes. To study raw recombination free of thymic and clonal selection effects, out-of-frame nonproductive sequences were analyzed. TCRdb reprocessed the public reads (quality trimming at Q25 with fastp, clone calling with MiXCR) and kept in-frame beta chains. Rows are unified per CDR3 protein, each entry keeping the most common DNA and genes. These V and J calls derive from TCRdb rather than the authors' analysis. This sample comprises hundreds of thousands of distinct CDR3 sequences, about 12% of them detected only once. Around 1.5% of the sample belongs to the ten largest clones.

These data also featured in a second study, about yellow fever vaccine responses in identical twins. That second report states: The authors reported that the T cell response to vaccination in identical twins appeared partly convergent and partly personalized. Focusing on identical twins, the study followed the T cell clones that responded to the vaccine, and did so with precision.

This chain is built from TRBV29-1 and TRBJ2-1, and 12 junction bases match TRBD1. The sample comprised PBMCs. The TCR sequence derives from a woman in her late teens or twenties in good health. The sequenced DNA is TGCAGCGTTGTTCCTGGGACAGGGGGCTTGGTTGAGCAGTTCTTC. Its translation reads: CSVVPGTGGLVEQFF.